The 24 T cell receptor beta chains below were found in one sample sequenced in a study of OX40 agonist ivuxolimab in advanced cancers. TCRdb keeps only in-frame clones here, not all; method: immunoSEQ multiplex PCR. The table has approximately 62,000 clones, approximately 88% seen once; the top ten hold about 5%. The starting material was CD4+ or CD8+ T cells sorted from blood, obtained in a trial of the OX40 agonist ivuxolimab. All receptors come from an adult with an advanced solid tumor such as melanoma, head and neck, liver or kidney cancer.

The genes are TRBV28 and TRBJ1-1, with D unclear. Germline loops: CDR1 MDHEN, CDR2 SYDVKM. CDR3 length equals 13 residues. Between the trimmed V and J ends, which lost 4 bases and 0 bases, there was a span of 6 bases. The CDR3 region is CASSSPLNTEAFF. The DNA of the CDR3 is TGTGCCAGCAGTTCGCCATTGAACACTGAAGCTTTCTTT.

This sequence joins TRBV5-4 and TRBJ2-5; D may be TRBD1 (5 bases). V shed 1 base and J shed 5 bases, with 15 bases lying between them. Germline CDR1 is SGHNT and CDR2 is YYREEE (reference sequence). This CDR3 region has 15 residues. CDR3 in amino acids: CASSLKVSGYETQYF. DNA of the CDR3: TGTGCCAGCAGCTTGAAAGTGTCAGGGTACGAGACCCAGTACTTC.

This chain links TRBV29-1 with TRBJ1-6; 9 nucleotides line up with TRBD1. Losses at the gene ends were 7 bases for V and 8 bases for J; bases not matched to a gene: 9. This CDR3 has 14 residues. Germline-derived CDR1 and CDR2 are SQVTM and ANQGSEA. The CDR3: CSALTGGNDSPLHF. CDR3 sequence (DNA): TGCAGCGCTCTGACAGGGGGTAACGATTCACCCCTCCACTTT.

V usage is TRBV15 and J usage is TRBJ1-1; the D is unclear. V was trimmed by 1 base and J by 1 base, leaving 7 bases between them. CDR3 length: 14 residues. Germline loops: CDR1 LNHNV, CDR2 YYDKDF (reference sequence). The CDR3 coding sequence is TGTGCCACCAGCAGAGGAAATGAGAACACTGAAGCTTTCTTT. It specifies CATSRGNENTEAFF.

CDR3 bases: TGTGCCACCAGCAGAGACCCCCCGCGGCAGGGAAATTCCTACAATGAGCAGTTCTTC. It encodes CATSRDPPRQGNSYNEQFF. The chain uses TRBV15 and TRBJ2-1; perhaps TRBD1 as D (5 bases). The CDR3 extends over 19 amino acids. The V end lost 0 bases, the J end lost 1 base, and 19 bases lay between the germline ends. Germline lookup yields CDR1 LNHNV and CDR2 YYDKDF (reference sequence).

This clone was counted a few times. This chain links TRBV18 with TRBJ1-5, with D hard to call. The germline V gene has CDR1 KGHSH and CDR2 LQKENI. The CDR3 has 13 residues. V shed 4 bases and J shed 0 bases, with 4 bases lying between them. The CDR3 loop is CASSRDSNQPQHF. The CDR3 region has the DNA TGTGCCAGCTCACGAGATAGCAATCAGCCCCAGCATTTT.

The V gene is TRBV4-2, the J gene TRBJ2-1; no clear D. Germline V gene data show CDR1 as LGHNA and CDR2 as YNFKEQ. The germline V and J ends were trimmed by 2 bases and 8 bases, with 10 bases remaining between them. CDR3 length: 13 residues. The CDR3 sequence: CASSQSIAHEQFF. CDR3 coding DNA: TGTGCCAGCAGCCAAAGTATAGCCCATGAGCAGTTCTTC.

CDR3 protein: CARSTATNEKLFF. The DNA for the CDR3 is TGTGCCAGAAGTACTGCAACTAATGAAAAACTGTTTTTT. This rearrangement joins TRBV21-1 to TRBJ1-4. TRBV21-1 is classified as a pseudogene. The CDR3 has 13 residues.

The genes are TRBV5-6 and TRBJ2-7; the match to TRBD1 covers 10 bases. Germline-derived CDR1 and CDR2 are SGHDT and YYEEEE. This CDR3 has 16 residues. Trimming at V came to 1 base and at J to 6 bases, leaving 10 bases not matched to a gene. In DNA, the CDR3 is TGTGCCAGCAGCTTGCGAGGGACAGGGGTTGGTAGCGAGCAGTACTTC. Its protein is CASSLRGTGVGSEQYF.

V usage is TRBV25-1 and J usage is TRBJ1-2; 7 positions agree with TRBD1. With 7 bases clipped from V and 6 bases from J, the junction kept 11 bases outside the gene matches. The CDR3 length is 14 residues. Germline CDR1 and CDR2: MGHDK and SYGVNS. This chain's CDR3 is CASTLVGTEDGYTF. The DNA of the CDR3 is TGTGCCAGCACTTTAGTTGGGACAGAAGATGGCTACACCTTC.

The sample holds one count of this clone. CDR3 coding DNA: TGTGCCAGCAGTTTATTTGACCGGACAGAATACGAGCAGTACTTC. Its translation is CASSLFDRTEYEQYF. The chain carries TRBV28 and TRBJ2-7; weak D call: TRBD1 (6 bases). The CDR3 totals 15 residues. Trimming took off 1 base at V and 4 bases at J, with 14 bases between the two ends. Per the germline V gene, CDR1 is MDHEN and CDR2 is SYDVKM. The full variable domain, completed using reference TRBV28 and TRBJ2-7, is DVKVTQSSRYLVKRTGEKVFLECVQDMDHENMFWYRQDPGLGLRLIYFSYDVKMKEKGDIPEGYSVSREKKERFSLILESASTNQTSMYLCASSLFDRTEYEQYFGPGTRLTVT.

V gene TRBV2 combines with J gene TRBJ2-1; TRBD1 is a possible D gene (6 bases). CDR1 SNHLY and CDR2 FYNNEI come from the germline V gene. The V gene lost 8 bases and the J gene lost 9 bases, with 17 bases spanning the gap. CDR3 length equals 13 residues. This CDR3 reads CASAGPRGGEQFF. For the CDR3, the DNA is TGTGCCAGCGCTGGTCCCAGGGGCGGTGAGCAGTTCTTC.

The rearrangement joins TRBV21-1 to TRBJ2-5; the table's D call TRBD2 went unverified against the DNA. TRBV21-1 constitutes a pseudogene. The CDR3 sequence is 18 residues long. This CDR3 is CASSKRGGGASAGETQYF. The CDR3 DNA reads TGTGCCAGCAGCAAACGGGGCGGGGGGGCGTCGGCTGGCGAGACCCAGTACTTC.

V gene TRBV30 combines with J gene TRBJ1-1; tentative D call: TRBD1 (5 bases). Germline CDR1 and CDR2: GTSNPN and SVGIG (reference sequence). Trimming pared 8 bases from V and 5 bases from J, leaving 18 bases between. The CDR3 totals 13 residues. In nucleotides, the CDR3 is TGTGCCCACGGCCGGGGGACCGGTACTGAAGCTTTCTTT. Its protein product is CAHGRGTGTEAFF.

The chain employs TRBV6-4 and TRBJ1-4; 7 positions agree with TRBD1. The CDR3 is made up of 14 amino acids. CDR1 MRHNA and CDR2 SNTAGT come from the germline V gene. The ends lost 6 bases at V and 2 bases at J; junction bases unmatched: 3. The CDR3 sequence: CASSPTGTNEKLFF. For the CDR3, the DNA is TGTGCCAGCAGCCCGACAGGGACTAATGAAAAACTGTTTTTT.

This clone was observed once. The chain recombines TRBV4-1 with TRBJ1-5; no clear D gene. Germline CDR1 reads MGHRA; CDR2 reads YSYEKL. This CDR3 has 15 residues. V lost 1 base, J lost 7 bases, and 14 bases lay in between. The CDR3 region is CASSQGWGVGQPQHF. The DNA for the CDR3 is TGCGCCAGCAGCCAAGGATGGGGAGTTGGGCAGCCCCAGCATTTT.

This clone was observed once. CDR3 nucleotides: TGTGCCAGCAGTGCCGACAGGGCCTATGGCTACACCTTC. Residues: CASSADRAYGYTF. The chain has TRBV6-1 and TRBJ1-2, with TRBD1 identical over 7 bases. The CDR3 extends over 13 amino acids. The germline gives CDR1 MNHNS, CDR2 SASEGT. The trim removed 4 bases at V and 4 bases at J, leaving 3 bases unmatched.

This chain joins TRBV11-2 and TRBJ2-7; no reliable D call. There are 13 residues in the CDR3. Germline values: CDR1 SGHAT, CDR2 FQNNGV. The germline V and J ends were trimmed by 1 base and 3 bases, with 7 bases remaining between them. The CDR3 DNA reads as TGTGCCAGCAGCTTAGGCACATACTACGAGCAGTACTTC. It encodes CASSLGTYYEQYF. Using reference TRBV11-2 and TRBJ2-7 for the parts outside the CDR3, the full variable domain is EAGVAQSPRYKIIEKRQSVAFWCNPISGHATLYWYQQILGQGPKLLIQFQNNGVVDDSQLPKDRFSAERLKGVDSTLKIQPAKLEDSAVYLCASSLGTYYEQYFGPGTRLTVT.

The gene calls are TRBV18 and TRBJ1-2; D uncertain. Trimming cost V 3 bases and J 3 bases, with 11 bases left between them. The CDR3 is 14 amino acids. Looked up from germline, CDR1 is KGHSH and CDR2 is LQKENI. In nucleotides, the CDR3 is TGTGCCAGCTCACCCAGAGAGGGTCACTATGGCTACACCTTC. Its translation: CASSPREGHYGYTF. The whole variable domain, filled in from reference TRBV18 and TRBJ1-2, reads NAGVMQNPRHLVRRRGQEARLRCSPMKGHSHVYWYRQLPEEGLKFMVYLQKENIIDESGMPKERFSAEFPKEGPSILRIQQVVRGDSAAYFCASSPREGHYGYTFGSGTRLTVV.

The chain links TRBV9 to TRBJ1-3, with 9 nucleotides matching TRBD1. Germline V gene data show CDR1 as SGDLS and CDR2 as YYNGEE. CDR3 size: 20 residues. Losses at the gene ends were 0 bases for V and 6 bases for J; bases not matched to a gene: 19. The CDR3 loop reads CASSVATTGGPISPLNTIYF. The DNA for the CDR3 is TGTGCCAGCAGCGTAGCTACTACAGGGGGCCCTATCTCTCCGTTAAACACCATATATTTT.

The J gene is TRBJ1-4, the V gene TRBV7-9, with no clear D. Germline V gene lookup returns CDR1 SEHNR and CDR2 FQNEAQ (reference sequence). The CDR3 runs 14 residues. Trimming removed 4 bases at V and 11 bases at J, with 17 bases between. CDR3 coding DNA: TGTGCCAGCAGCTCCCAAGCGCCAGATGGGAAACTGTTTTTT. This encodes CASSSQAPDGKLFF.

V is TRBV5-6 and J is TRBJ2-1; the D is unclear. The CDR3 consists of 17 residues. From germline, CDR1 is SGHDT and CDR2 YYEEEE. Trimming removed 0 bases at V and 0 bases at J, with 13 bases between. CDR3 coding DNA: TGTGCCAGCAGCTTGGCCTATACTGGTCTCTCCTACAATGAGCAGTTCTTC. Protein sequence: CASSLAYTGLSYNEQFF.

This chain connects TRBV28 to TRBJ2-1, with D hard to call. This CDR3 region has 12 residues. V was cut by 2 bases and J by 10 bases, with 9 bases left in between. Germline CDR1 reads MDHEN; CDR2 reads SYDVKM. This CDR3 is CASSLGFGEQFF. In DNA, the CDR3 is TGTGCCAGCAGTTTAGGGTTTGGAGAGCAGTTCTTC.

The chain combines TRBV30 with TRBJ2-2; no definite D call. CDR3 length: 11 amino acids. Germline CDR1 GTSNPN, CDR2 SVGIG (reference sequence). Trimming took 1 base from V and 6 from J, leaving 3 bases between them. The CDR3 here is CAWSASGELFF. The CDR3 DNA sequence: TGTGCCTGGAGTGCCTCCGGGGAGCTGTTTTTT. Using reference TRBV30 and TRBJ2-2 for the parts outside the CDR3, the full variable domain is SQTIHQWPATLVQPVGSPLSLECTVEGTSNPNLYWYRQAAGRGLQLLFYSVGIGQISSEVPQNLSASRPQDRQFILSSKKLLLSDSGFYLCAWSASGELFFGEGSRLTVL.